These 23 T cell receptor beta chains were all obtained from the same sample, sequenced in a study of blood T cell repertoires in COVID-19. The data were produced by immunoSEQ multiplex PCR, yet TCRdb's version contains in-frame clones alone and is incomplete. The sample shows about 180,000 clones, roughly 89% of them seen only once. Sequenced material: PBMCs or T cells enriched from blood (not recorded which). These receptors originate from a middle-aged woman with acute COVID-19.

This clone occurred once. This chain links TRBV11-3 with TRBJ2-7; 8 positions agree with TRBD2. The CDR3 is 14 amino acids. Trimming cost V 4 bases and J 6 bases; bases outside gene matches: 8. Per the germline V gene, CDR1 is SGHNT and CDR2 is YENEEA. CDR3 region: CASSWGQAGGEQYF. The CDR3, as DNA: TGTGCCAGCAGCTGGGGGCAGGCGGGGGGCGAGCAGTACTTC.

The rearrangement joins TRBV19 to TRBJ2-1; 12 nucleotides match TRBD2. The CDR3 runs to 17 residues. The V segment lost 6 bases and the J segment 7 bases; nucleotides outside the gene matches: 13. From germline, CDR1 is LNHDA and CDR2 SQIVND (reference sequence). CDR3 loop: CASSKLAGGILGNEQFF. The CDR3 nucleotides are TGTGCCAGTAGCAAACTAGCGGGGGGCATTCTAGGGAATGAGCAGTTCTTC.

This chain connects TRBV4-1 to TRBJ2-5; D is possibly TRBD2 (6 bases). The CDR3 has 15 residues. Germline V CDR1 and CDR2: MGHRA, YSYEKL. V lost 4 bases and J 5 bases, leaving 17 bases between the germline ends. CDR3 DNA: TGCGCCAGCAGCCGCGGGACCGCCCCTGGGGAGACCCAGTACTTC. This codes for CASSRGTAPGETQYF.

J is TRBJ2-5 and V is TRBV5-1; perhaps TRBD2 as D (5 bases). The CDR3 extends over 15 amino acids. Trimming took 2 bases from V and 1 from J, leaving 12 bases between them. Germline CDR1 SGHRS, CDR2 YFSETQ. CDR3 sequence reads: CASSFNRGLQETQYF. In nucleotides, the CDR3 is TGCGCCAGCAGCTTCAACCGGGGTCTCCAAGAGACCCAGTACTTC. Combining the CDR3 with reference TRBV5-1 and TRBJ2-5 gives the whole variable domain KAGVTQTPRYLIKTRGQQVTLSCSPISGHRSVSWYQQTPGQGLQFLFEYFSETQRNKGNFPGRFSGRQFSNSRSEMNVSTLELGDSALYLCASSFNRGLQETQYFGPGTRLLVL.

The table lists this clone with a count of one. The chain couples TRBV5-4 to TRBJ1-1; TRBD1 matches 7 bases. Germline V CDR1 and CDR2: SGHNT, YYREEE (reference sequence). CDR3 length: 14 residues. Trimming removed 0 bases from V and 5 bases from J; junction bases left unmatched: 4. CDR3 sequence: CASSLAQQGTEAFF. The CDR3 DNA reads TGTGCCAGCAGCTTGGCTCAACAGGGGACTGAAGCTTTCTTT.

This chain connects TRBV3-1 (or the pseudogene TRBV3-2) to TRBJ2-7; 7 bases are a match to TRBD2. CDR3 length: 15 residues. Losses at the gene ends were 6 bases for V and 6 bases for J; bases not matched to a gene: 14. Germline lookup yields CDR1 LGHDT and CDR2 YNNKEL (reference sequence). The chain's CDR3 is CASREETSPGGEQYF. CDR3 coding DNA: TGTGCCAGCAGGGAGGAGACGAGCCCGGGGGGCGAGCAGTACTTC.

V is TRBV9 and J is TRBJ2-7, with 8 nucleotides matching TRBD1. The V and J ends lost 1 base and 2 bases, in that order; junction bases with no gene match: 5. The CDR3 contains 15 residues. The germline CDR1 and CDR2 sequences are SGDLS and YYNGEE. The CDR3, as DNA: TGTGCCAGCAGCGTAACGGGGACAGGCACCTACGAGCAGTACTTC. The encoded protein is CASSVTGTGTYEQYF.

This rearrangement joins TRBV5-1 to TRBJ2-1; TRBD2 aligns across 7 bases. Unmatched junction bases numbered 7, after V lost 4 bases and J lost 0 bases. The CDR3 totals 16 residues. CDR1 and CDR2 from the germline V gene are SGHRS and YFSETQ. CDR3 protein: CASSQLATSSYNEQFF. The CDR3 DNA reads TGCGCCAGCAGCCAACTAGCGACGAGCTCCTACAATGAGCAGTTCTTC.

V usage is TRBV11-2 and J usage is TRBJ2-3, with D hard to call. Germline CDR1 is SGHAT and CDR2 is FQNNGV. The V end was cut by 6 bases, the J end by 3 bases, with 16 bases between. CDR3 length: 15 amino acids. This chain's CDR3 is CASRRSRLTTDTQYF. The CDR3 DNA reads TGTGCCAGCAGACGCTCAAGGTTGACTACAGATACGCAGTATTTT.

The gene calls are TRBV29-1 and TRBJ2-3, with TRBD2 matching 8 bases. The CDR3 is made up of 15 amino acids. With V trimmed by 6 bases and J by 2 bases, 10 bases remained unmatched. Germline V gives CDR1 SQVTM, CDR2 ANQGSEA. In DNA, the CDR3 is TGCAGCGTCCCCCGGGGGGGCTACAACACAGATACGCAGTATTTT. Its translation: CSVPRGGYNTDTQYF.

This clone has just one count. The chain recombines TRBV18 with TRBJ2-7; perhaps TRBD1 as D (6 bases). V lost 0 bases, J lost 5 bases, and 14 bases lay in between. Germline V lookup: CDR1 KGHSH, CDR2 LQKENI. This CDR3 is built from 15 residues. CDR3 coding DNA: TGTGCCAGCTCACCACCGAACAGGGAAGTTAACGAGCAGTACTTC. This sequence encodes CASSPPNREVNEQYF.

The chain uses TRBV5-5 and TRBJ1-2; TRBD1 agrees at 7 bases. The V gene's germline CDR1 is SGHKS and CDR2 YYEKEE (reference sequence). The CDR3 extends over 13 amino acids. Trimming cost V 4 bases and J 3 bases; bases outside gene matches: 3. In nucleotides, the CDR3 is TGTGCCAGCAGCCTTACAGGGGACTATGGCTACACCTTC. This gives the protein CASSLTGDYGYTF.

The V gene is TRBV25-1, the J gene TRBJ2-7; 10 bases line up with TRBD1. Germline V gene sequence: CDR1 MGHDK, CDR2 SYGVNS. Germline trimming cut 2 bases from V and 2 bases from J; bases unmatched to any gene: 6. CDR3 size: 16 residues. As DNA, the CDR3 is TGTGCCAGCAGTGAACTCGGGACAGGGGAAACCTACGAGCAGTACTTC. Its protein is CASSELGTGETYEQYF.

The gene calls are TRBV20-1 and TRBJ1-2; 8 nucleotides align to TRBD1. From germline, CDR1 is DFQATT and CDR2 SNEGSKA (reference sequence). V was pared by 3 bases and J by 4 bases, with 7 bases of the junction left unmatched. The CDR3 loop spans 14 amino acids. This CDR3 is CSASEQGAGYGYTF. DNA of the CDR3: TGCAGTGCTAGTGAGCAGGGGGCTGGCTATGGCTACACCTTC.

This chain uses TRBV3-1 (or the pseudogene TRBV3-2) with TRBJ1-6, with 7 bases matching TRBD1. The CDR3 covers 20 residues. Germline loops: CDR1 LGHDT, CDR2 YNNKEL (reference sequence). The J segment lost 6 bases and the V segment lost 0 bases, leaving 17 bases of the junction unmatched. In DNA form, the CDR3 reads TGTGCCAGCAGCCAAGATCCCCGTGGGGGGCAGGGGGATTTTAATTCACCCCTCCACTTT. Amino acids: CASSQDPRGGQGDFNSPLHF.

The chain carries TRBV3-1 (or the pseudogene TRBV3-2) and TRBJ1-1; a weak D match, TRBD1 (6 bases). Germline V gene lookup returns CDR1 LGHDT and CDR2 YNNKEL (reference sequence). The CDR3 sequence is 14 residues long. Trimming stripped 4 bases from V and 7 bases from J, with 16 bases between. CDR3 sequence (DNA): TGTGCCAGCAGCCCTGCGGGGGCGAAGGATGAAGCTTTCTTT. It encodes CASSPAGAKDEAFF.

J is TRBJ2-1 and V is TRBV14; tentatively, D is TRBD1 (7 bases). Germline V gene data show CDR1 as SGHDN and CDR2 as FVKESK. The CDR3 covers 16 residues. V was pared by 2 bases and J by 2 bases, with 13 bases between. The CDR3 coding sequence is TGTGCCAGCAGCCAACCGGGCAGGGGGGCCTACAATGAGCAGTTCTTC. Translated: CASSQPGRGAYNEQFF.

The rearrangement joins TRBV12-3 or TRBV12-4 to TRBJ2-1; 11 nucleotides match TRBD2. The CDR3 totals 13 residues. The trim removed 7 bases at V and 8 bases at J, leaving 4 bases unmatched. In DNA form, the CDR3 reads TGTGCCAGCACTATGGGACTAGCGGATGAGCAGTTCTTC. Translation gives CASTMGLADEQFF.

This sequence joins TRBV24-1 and TRBJ2-1; 10 bases match TRBD2. The germline V gene has CDR1 KGHDR and CDR2 SFDVKD. The CDR3 consists of 14 residues. The trim removed 4 bases at V and 6 bases at J, leaving 2 bases unmatched. CDR3 bases: TGTGCCACCAGTGAAAGCGGGAGGGTCAATGAGCAGTTCTTC. It translates to CATSESGRVNEQFF.

This chain connects TRBV7-8 to TRBJ2-7; 10 nucleotides agree with TRBD2. The CDR3 contains 15 residues. Germline V gene data show CDR1 as SGHVS and CDR2 as FQNEAQ. The ends lost 1 base at V and 1 base at J; junction bases unmatched: 1. The CDR3 sequence: CASSLEAGGSYEQYF. CDR3 sequence (DNA): TGTGCCAGCAGCTTAGAAGCGGGGGGGTCCTACGAGCAGTACTTC.

This chain uses TRBV5-1 with TRBJ2-7, with 8 bases identical to TRBD1. After removal of 0 bases from V and 8 bases from J, the junction contained 7 bases not matched to a gene. Germline V CDR1 and CDR2: SGHRS, YFSETQ. The length of the CDR3 is 14 residues. The CDR3 bases are TGCGCCAGCAGCTTGGGTGGACAGGGCATGAAGCAGTACTTC. Translating gives CASSLGGQGMKQYF.

Regarding this clone: At the DNA level, this CDR3 is encoded by other sequences in the same sample as well. V usage is TRBV6-5 and J usage is TRBJ2-7; 8 nucleotides agree with TRBD1. Germline CDR1 MNHEY, CDR2 SVGAGI. The CDR3 has 13 amino acids. V shed 5 bases, J shed 2 bases, and the junction held 2 bases outside the gene matches. CDR3 amino acids: CASSRTGTYEQYF. The CDR3 coding sequence is TGTGCCAGCAGTCGGACAGGGACCTACGAGCAGTACTTC.

CDR3 region: CASRAGTFSTDTQYF. The CDR3 coding sequence is TGTGCCAGTAGGGCCGGGACATTTAGCACAGATACGCAGTATTTT. The chain combines TRBV19 with TRBJ2-3; tentatively, D is TRBD1 (6 bases). Germline-derived CDR1 and CDR2 are LNHDA and SQIVND (reference sequence). The CDR3 spans 15 residues. Trimming pared 6 bases from V and 0 bases from J, leaving 13 bases between.